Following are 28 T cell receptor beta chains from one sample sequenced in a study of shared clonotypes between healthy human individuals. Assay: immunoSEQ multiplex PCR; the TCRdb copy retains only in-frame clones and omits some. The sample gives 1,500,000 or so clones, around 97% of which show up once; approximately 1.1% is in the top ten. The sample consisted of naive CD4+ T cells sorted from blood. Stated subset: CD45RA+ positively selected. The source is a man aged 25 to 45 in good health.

The CDR3: CASSEFPSGRAPDEQYF. CDR3 bases: TGTGCCAGCAGTGAATTCCCTAGCGGGAGGGCCCCCGACGAGCAGTACTTC. The chain employs TRBV6-1 and TRBJ2-7; 12 positions match TRBD2. J lost 5 bases, V lost 2 bases, and 10 bases had no gene match. This CDR3 is built from 17 residues. The germline gives CDR1 MNHNS, CDR2 SASEGT.

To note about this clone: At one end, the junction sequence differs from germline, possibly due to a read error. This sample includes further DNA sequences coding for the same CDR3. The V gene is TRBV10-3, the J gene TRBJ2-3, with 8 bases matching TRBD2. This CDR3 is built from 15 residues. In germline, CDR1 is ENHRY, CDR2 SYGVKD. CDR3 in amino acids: CAIRPSGGTTDTQYF. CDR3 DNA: TGTGCTATCAGACCCTCGGGAGGGACCACAGATACGCAGTATTTT.

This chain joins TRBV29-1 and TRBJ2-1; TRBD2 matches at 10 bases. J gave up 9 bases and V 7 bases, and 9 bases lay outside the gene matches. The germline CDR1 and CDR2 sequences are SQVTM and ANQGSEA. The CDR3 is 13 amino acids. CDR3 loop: CSALLAGSGEQFF. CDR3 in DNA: TGCAGCGCCTTACTAGCGGGATCCGGTGAGCAGTTCTTC.

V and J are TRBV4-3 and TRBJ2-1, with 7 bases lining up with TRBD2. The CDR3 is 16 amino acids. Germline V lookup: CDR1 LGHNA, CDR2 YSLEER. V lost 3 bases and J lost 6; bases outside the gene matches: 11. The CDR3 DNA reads TGCGCCAGCAGCCACGCGGTCTCACTAGCGAGCAATGAGCAGTTCTTC. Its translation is CASSHAVSLASNEQFF.

The CDR3 loop is CASSLGQGTQPQHF. CDR3 DNA: TGCGCCAGCAGCTTGGGACAGGGGACTCAGCCCCAGCATTTT. The rearrangement links TRBV5-1 to TRBJ1-5; the match to TRBD1 covers 8 bases. Germline V CDR1 and CDR2: SGHRS, YFSETQ. The V segment lost 0 bases and the J segment 6 bases; nucleotides outside the gene matches: 2. The CDR3 runs to 14 residues.

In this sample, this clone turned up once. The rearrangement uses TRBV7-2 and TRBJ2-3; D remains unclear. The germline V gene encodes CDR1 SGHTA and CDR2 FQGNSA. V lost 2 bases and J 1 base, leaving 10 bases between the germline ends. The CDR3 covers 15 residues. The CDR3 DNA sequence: TGTGCCAGCAGCTTACAGCGACTCGGCACAGATACGCAGTATTTT. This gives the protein CASSLQRLGTDTQYF. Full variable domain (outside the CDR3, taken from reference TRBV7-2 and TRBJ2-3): GAGVSQSPSNKVTEKGKDVELRCDPISGHTALYWYRQSLGQGLEFLIYFQGNSAPDKSGLPSDRFSAERTGGSVSTLTIQRTQQEDSAVYLCASSLQRLGTDTQYFGPGTRLTVL.

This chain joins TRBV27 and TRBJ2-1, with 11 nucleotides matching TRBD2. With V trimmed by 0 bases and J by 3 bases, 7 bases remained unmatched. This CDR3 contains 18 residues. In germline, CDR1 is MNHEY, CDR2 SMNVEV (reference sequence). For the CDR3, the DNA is TGTGCCAGCAGTTTATCATATCGACTAGCGGGGTACTACAATGAGCAGTTCTTC. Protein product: CASSLSYRLAGYYNEQFF.

The DNA for the CDR3 is TGTGCCAGCTCACCCACAGGGTTAGATGAAAAACTGTTTTTT. Amino acids: CASSPTGLDEKLFF. The J gene is TRBJ1-4, the V gene TRBV18; possible D gene TRBD1, 6 bases. CDR1 is KGHSH and CDR2 is LQKENI in the germline V gene. Between the trimmed V and J ends, which lost 3 bases and 6 bases, there was a span of 11 bases. This CDR3 contains 14 residues. Together with reference TRBV18 and TRBJ1-4, the CDR3 gives the full variable domain: NAGVMQNPRHLVRRRGQEARLRCSPMKGHSHVYWYRQLPEEGLKFMVYLQKENIIDESGMPKERFSAEFPKEGPSILRIQQVVRGDSAAYFCASSPTGLDEKLFFGSGTQLSVL.

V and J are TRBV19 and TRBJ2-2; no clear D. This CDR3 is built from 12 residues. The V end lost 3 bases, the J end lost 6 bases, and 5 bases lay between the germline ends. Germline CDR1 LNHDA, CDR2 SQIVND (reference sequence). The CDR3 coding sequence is TGTGCCAGTAGTATGATCGCCGGGGAGCTGTTTTTT. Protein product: CASSMIAGELFF.

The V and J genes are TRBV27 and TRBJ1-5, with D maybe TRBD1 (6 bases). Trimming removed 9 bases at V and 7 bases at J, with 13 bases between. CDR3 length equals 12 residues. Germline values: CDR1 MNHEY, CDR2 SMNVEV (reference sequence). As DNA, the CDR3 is TGTGCCAGAAGAACAGGGCGCCAGCCCCAGCATTTT. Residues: CARRTGRQPQHF.

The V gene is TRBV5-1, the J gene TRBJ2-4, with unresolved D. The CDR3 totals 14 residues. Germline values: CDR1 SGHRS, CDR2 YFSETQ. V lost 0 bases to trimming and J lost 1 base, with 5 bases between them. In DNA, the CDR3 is TGCGCCAGCAGCTTGGAACAGGCCAAAAACATTCAGTACTTC. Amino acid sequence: CASSLEQAKNIQYF.

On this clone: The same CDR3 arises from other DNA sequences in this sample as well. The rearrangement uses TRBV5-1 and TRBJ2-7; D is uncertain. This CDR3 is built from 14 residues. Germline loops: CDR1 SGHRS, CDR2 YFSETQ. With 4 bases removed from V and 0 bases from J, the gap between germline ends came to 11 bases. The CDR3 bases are TGCGCCAGCAGCCTGGGCCCCCTCTCCTACGAGCAGTACTTC. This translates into CASSLGPLSYEQYF.

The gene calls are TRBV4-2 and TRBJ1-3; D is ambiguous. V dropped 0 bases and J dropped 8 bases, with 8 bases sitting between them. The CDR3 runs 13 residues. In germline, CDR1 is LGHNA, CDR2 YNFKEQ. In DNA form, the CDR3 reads TGTGCCAGCAGCCAAGAATGGCAGGACACCATATATTTT. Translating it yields CASSQEWQDTIYF.

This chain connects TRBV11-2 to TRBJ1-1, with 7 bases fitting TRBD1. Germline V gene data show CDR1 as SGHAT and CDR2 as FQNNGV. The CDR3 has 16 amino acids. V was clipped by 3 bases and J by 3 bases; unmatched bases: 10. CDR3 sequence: CASSFRQGPYHTEAFF. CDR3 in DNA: TGTGCCAGCAGCTTCCGACAGGGACCATACCACACTGAAGCTTTCTTT.

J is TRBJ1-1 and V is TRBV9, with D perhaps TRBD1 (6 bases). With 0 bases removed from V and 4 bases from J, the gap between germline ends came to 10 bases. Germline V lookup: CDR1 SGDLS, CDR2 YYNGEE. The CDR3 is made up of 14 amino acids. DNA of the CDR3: TGTGCCAGCAGCGTAGCTGTCAGGGGCACTGAAGCTTTCTTT. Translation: CASSVAVRGTEAFF.

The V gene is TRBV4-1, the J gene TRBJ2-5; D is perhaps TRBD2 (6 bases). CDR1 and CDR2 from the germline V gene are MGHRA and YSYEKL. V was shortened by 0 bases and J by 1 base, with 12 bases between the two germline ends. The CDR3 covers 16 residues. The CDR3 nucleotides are TGCGCCAGCAGCCAAGATCTCGGACTATCCCAAGAGACCCAGTACTTC. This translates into CASSQDLGLSQETQYF.

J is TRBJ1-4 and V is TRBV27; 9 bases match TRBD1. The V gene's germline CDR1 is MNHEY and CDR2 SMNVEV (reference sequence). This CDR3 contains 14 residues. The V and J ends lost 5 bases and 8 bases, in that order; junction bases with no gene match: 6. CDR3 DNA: TGTGCCAGCAGTCCCGGGACAGGGCTAGAAAAACTGTTTTTT. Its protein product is CASSPGTGLEKLFF.

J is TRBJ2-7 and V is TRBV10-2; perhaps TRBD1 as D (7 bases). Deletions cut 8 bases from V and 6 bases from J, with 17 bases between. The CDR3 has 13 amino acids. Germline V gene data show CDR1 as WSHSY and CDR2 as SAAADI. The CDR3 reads CASLQTGRIEQYF. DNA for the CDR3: TGCGCCAGCCTCCAGACAGGGAGGATCGAGCAGTACTTC.

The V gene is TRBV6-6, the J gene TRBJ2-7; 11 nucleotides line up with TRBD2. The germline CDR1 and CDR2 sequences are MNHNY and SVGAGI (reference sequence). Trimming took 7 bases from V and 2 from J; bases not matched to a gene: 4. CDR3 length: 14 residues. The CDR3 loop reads CASTLGLAAYEQYF. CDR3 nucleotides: TGTGCCAGCACCCTGGGACTAGCGGCCTACGAGCAGTACTTC.

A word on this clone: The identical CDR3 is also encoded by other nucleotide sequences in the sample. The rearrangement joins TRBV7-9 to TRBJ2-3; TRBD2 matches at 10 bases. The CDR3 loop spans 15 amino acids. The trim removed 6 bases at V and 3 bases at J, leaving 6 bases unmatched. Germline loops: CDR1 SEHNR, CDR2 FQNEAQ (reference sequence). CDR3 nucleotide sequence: TGTGCCAGCAGTCTAGCGGGAGTTGGGACAGATACGCAGTATTTT. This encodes CASSLAGVGTDTQYF. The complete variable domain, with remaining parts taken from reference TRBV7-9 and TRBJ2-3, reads DTGVSQNPRHKITKRGQNVTFRCDPISEHNRLYWYRQTLGQGPEFLTYFQNEAQLEKSRLLSDRFSAERPKGSFSTLEIQRTEQGDSAMYLCASSLAGVGTDTQYFGPGTRLTVL.

The CDR3 region has the DNA TGTGCCAGCAGTTCCGGAGGTGGAGTTTATGGGGATGGCTACACCTTC. This sequence encodes CASSSGGGVYGDGYTF. V is TRBV28 and J is TRBJ1-2; D not resolved. The CDR3 has 16 residues. Trimming stripped 4 bases from V and 6 bases from J, with 21 bases between. Germline CDR1 and CDR2: MDHEN and SYDVKM.

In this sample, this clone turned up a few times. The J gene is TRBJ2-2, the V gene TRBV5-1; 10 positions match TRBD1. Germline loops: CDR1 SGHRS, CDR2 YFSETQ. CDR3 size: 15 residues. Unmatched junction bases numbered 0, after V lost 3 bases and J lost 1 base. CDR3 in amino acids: CASSWDRGNTGELFF. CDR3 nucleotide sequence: TGCGCCAGCAGCTGGGACAGGGGGAACACCGGGGAGCTGTTTTTT.

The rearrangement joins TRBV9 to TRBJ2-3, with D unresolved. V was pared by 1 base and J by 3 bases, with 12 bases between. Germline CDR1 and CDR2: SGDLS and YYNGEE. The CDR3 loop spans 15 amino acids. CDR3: CASSVSWATTDTQYF. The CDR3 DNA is TGTGCCAGCAGCGTATCATGGGCCACAACAGATACGCAGTATTTT.

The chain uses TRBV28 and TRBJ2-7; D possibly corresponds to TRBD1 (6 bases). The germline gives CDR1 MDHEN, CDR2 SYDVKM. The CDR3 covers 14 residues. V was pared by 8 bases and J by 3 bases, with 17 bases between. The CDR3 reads CASLSTGDNYEQYF. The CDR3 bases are TGTGCCAGCCTCTCAACCGGGGACAACTACGAGCAGTACTTC.

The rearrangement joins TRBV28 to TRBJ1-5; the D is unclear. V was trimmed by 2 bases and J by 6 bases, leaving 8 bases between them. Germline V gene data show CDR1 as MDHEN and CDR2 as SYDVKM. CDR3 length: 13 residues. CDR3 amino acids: CASSLIGGQPQHF. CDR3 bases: TGTGCCAGCAGTTTAATAGGCGGTCAGCCCCAGCATTTT.

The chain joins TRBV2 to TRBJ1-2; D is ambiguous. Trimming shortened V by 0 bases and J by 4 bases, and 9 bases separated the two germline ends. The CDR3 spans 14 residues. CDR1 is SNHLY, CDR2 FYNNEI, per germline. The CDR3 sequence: CASSEALKSYGYTF. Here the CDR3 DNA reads TGTGCCAGCAGTGAAGCGCTGAAAAGCTATGGCTACACCTTC.

CDR3 loop: CASSARQGGGTEAFF. As DNA, the CDR3 is TGCGCCAGCAGCGCCAGACAGGGGGGCGGCACTGAAGCTTTCTTT. The chain joins TRBV5-1 to TRBJ1-1, with TRBD1 matching over 9 bases. The CDR3 length is 15 residues. Trimming at V came to 4 bases and at J to 4 bases, leaving 8 bases not matched to a gene. Germline CDR1 SGHRS, CDR2 YFSETQ.

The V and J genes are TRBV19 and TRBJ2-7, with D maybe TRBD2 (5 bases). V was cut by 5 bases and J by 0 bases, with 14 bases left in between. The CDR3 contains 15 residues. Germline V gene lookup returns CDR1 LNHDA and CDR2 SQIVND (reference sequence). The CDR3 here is CASSPRRGSSYEQYF. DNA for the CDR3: TGTGCCAGTAGTCCAAGGCGTGGGAGCTCCTACGAGCAGTACTTC.